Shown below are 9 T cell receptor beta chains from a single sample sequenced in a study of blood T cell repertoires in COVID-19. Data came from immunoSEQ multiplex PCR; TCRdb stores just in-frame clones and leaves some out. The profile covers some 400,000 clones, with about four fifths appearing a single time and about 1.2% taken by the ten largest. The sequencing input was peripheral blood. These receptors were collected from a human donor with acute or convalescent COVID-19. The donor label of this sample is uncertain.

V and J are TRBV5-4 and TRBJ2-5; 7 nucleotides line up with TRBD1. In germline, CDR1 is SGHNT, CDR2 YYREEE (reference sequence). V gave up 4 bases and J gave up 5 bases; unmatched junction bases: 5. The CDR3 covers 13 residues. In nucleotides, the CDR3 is TGTGCCAGCAGCGCCAACAGGGGCGAGACCCAGTACTTC. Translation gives CASSANRGETQYF.

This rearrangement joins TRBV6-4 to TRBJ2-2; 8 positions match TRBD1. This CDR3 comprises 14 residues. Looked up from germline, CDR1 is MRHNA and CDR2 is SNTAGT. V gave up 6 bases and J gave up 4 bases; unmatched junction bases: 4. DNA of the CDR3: TGTGCCAGCAGACCGACAGGGGCCACCGGGGAGCTGTTTTTT. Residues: CASRPTGATGELFF.

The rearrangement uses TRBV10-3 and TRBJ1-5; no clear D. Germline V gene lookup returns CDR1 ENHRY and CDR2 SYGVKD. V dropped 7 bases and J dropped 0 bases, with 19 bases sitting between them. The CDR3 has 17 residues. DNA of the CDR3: TGTGCCATCAAGAGAGGACTGGCCGAATATAGCAATCAGCCCCAGCATTTT. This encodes CAIKRGLAEYSNQPQHF.

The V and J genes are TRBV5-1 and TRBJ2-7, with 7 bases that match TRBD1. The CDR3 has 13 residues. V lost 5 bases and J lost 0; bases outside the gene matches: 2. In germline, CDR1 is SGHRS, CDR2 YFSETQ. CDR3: CASRGDSSYEQYF. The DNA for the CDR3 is TGCGCCAGCAGGGGGGACAGCTCCTACGAGCAGTACTTC.

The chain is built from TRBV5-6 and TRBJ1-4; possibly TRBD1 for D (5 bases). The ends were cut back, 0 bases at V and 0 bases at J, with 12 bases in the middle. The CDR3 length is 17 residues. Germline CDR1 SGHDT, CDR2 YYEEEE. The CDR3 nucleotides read TGTGCCAGCAGCTTGGTTGGACAACCCGCAACTAATGAAAAACTGTTTTTT. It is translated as CASSLVGQPATNEKLFF.

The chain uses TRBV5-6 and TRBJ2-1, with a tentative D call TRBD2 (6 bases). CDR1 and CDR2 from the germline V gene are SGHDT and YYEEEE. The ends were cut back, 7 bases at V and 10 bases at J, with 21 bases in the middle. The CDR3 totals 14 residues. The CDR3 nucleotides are TGTGCCAGCGCGGCGGGGCCCGCAATGGAAGAGCAGTTCTTC. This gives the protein CASAAGPAMEEQFF.

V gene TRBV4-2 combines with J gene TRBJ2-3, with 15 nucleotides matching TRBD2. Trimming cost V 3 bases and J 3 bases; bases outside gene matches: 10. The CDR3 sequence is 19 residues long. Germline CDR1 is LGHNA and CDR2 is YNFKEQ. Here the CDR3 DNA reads TGTGCCAGCAGCCAGCCGGGACTAGCGGGAGGTTTTGTAACAGATACGCAGTATTTT. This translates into CASSQPGLAGGFVTDTQYF.

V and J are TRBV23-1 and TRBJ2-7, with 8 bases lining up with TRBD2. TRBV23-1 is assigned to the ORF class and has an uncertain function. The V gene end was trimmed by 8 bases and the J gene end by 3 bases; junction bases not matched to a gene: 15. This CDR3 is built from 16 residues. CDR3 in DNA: TGCGCCAGCTCAAGAAGTCCGACTAGCGTAGACTACGAGCAGTACTTC. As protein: CASSRSPTSVDYEQYF.

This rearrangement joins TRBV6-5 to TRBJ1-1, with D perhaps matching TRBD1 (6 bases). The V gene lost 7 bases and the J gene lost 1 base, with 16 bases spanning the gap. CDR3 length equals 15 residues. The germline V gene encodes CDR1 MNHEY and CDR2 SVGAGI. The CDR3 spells CASTQPGGQNTEAFF. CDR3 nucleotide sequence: TGTGCCAGCACCCAGCCTGGGGGCCAGAACACTGAAGCTTTCTTT.